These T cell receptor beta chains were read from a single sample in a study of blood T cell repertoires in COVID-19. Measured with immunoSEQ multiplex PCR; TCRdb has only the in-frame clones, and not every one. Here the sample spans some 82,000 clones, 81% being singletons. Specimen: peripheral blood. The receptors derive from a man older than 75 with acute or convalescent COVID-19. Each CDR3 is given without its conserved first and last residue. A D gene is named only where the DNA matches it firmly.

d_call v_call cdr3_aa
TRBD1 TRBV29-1 SVDSGQGAWNEQF
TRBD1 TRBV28 ASSRDRGQPQH
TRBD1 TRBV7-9 ASSFETGTGGLGNTIY
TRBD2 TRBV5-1 ASSLDTSGYYNEQF
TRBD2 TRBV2 ASTGLADADTQY
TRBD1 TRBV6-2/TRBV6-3 ASSFSGTVLRGYEQY
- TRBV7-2 ASSLTGNGRQETQY
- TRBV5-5 ASSSEISGANVLT
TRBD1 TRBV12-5 ASGDRLATGELF
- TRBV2 ASRGDTGEQY
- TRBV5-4 ASSLEVPETEAF
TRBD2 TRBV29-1 SVAASGRTVREQF
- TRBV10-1 ASSNGQGEYNEQF
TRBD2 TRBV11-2 ASRSLAGAGYEQY
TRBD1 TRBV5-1 ASTGVSYEQY
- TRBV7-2 ASSSQGSGNTIY
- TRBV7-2 ASSRDGGSFETQY
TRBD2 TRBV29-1 SATGTSGKETQY
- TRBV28 ASSPSGANVLT
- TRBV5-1 ASSLDTIEQF
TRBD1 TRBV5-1 ASSLGTANYGYT
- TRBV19 ASSIGTGTGSYNEQF
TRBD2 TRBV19 ASSGRVGELF
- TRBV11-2 ASSSLNEQF
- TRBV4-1 ASSLTAVSGNTIY
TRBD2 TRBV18 ASSPASSGTQY
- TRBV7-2 ASSLERTEETQY
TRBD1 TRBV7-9 ASRGSRGQGEKLF
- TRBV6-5 ASTRQMNTEAF
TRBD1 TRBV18 ASSPVTGGEGYGYT
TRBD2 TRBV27 ASSLSSSSGPSYNEQF
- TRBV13 ASSFLYGNGELF
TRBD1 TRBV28 ASSATTGAYGYT
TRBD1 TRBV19 ASSISQGAAQY
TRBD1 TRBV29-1 SVQGQAYEQY
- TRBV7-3 ASSLGGGDEQF
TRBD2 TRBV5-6 ASSRTPSGSLLEQY
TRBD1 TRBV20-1 SASSGGNYGYT
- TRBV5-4 ASLRGPLQETQY
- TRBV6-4 ASSDLRSLDTQY
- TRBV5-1 ASSLVDTQETQY
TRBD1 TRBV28 ASSSIGTGENYGYT
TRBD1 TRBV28 ASIGQGNTEAF
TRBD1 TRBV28 ASSTSGTGAVVQLRN
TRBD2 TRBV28 ASSLPGTSGRGVYEQY
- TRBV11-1 ASSWRDTMVEAF
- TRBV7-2 ASSIQGFMGYGYT
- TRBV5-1 ASSSLAEQETQY
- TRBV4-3 ASSQEVIRNRDRNQPQH
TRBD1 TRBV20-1 SASKQGARFQPQH
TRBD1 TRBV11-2 ASSLATGVDTEAF
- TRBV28 ASKRPGVNEQF
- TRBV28 ASNQLGAQLTTNEKLF
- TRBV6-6 ASISGSYEQY
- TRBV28 AAGLNYGYT
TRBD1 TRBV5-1 ASSLRGQSWNTGELF
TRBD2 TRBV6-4 ASSKLAGGQNTGELF
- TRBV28 ASSSPSWGGSSYEQY
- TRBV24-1 ATSAGTGYQETQY
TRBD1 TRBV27 ASRPDRGLMNTEAF